These 5 T cell receptor beta chains were sequenced from one sample in a study of CD8 T cells in ankylosing spondylitis (dated by TCRdb to about 2017). Library preparation employed 5' RACE. The sequencing machine was an Illumina HiSeq 2500. The raw public reads went through TCRdb reprocessing: fastp at Q25, MiXCR clone calling, in-frame beta chains kept. Each entry is one CDR3 protein sequence, shown with its most common DNA and genes. This sample has approximately 290,000 distinct CDR3 sequences in its table, and less than 25% of those were observed once. Of the sample, 3.5% is held by the ten largest clones. The sequenced material came from blood, either unsorted or a sorted T cell fraction (not recorded which). The receptors shown here come from a female donor with ankylosing spondylitis or in good health (not recorded which).

This clonotype was seen a few times. J is TRBJ2-3 and V is TRBV10-3; D not certain. Germline CDR1 is ENHRY and CDR2 is SYGVKD. The V gene lost 3 bases and the J gene lost 4 bases, with 11 bases spanning the gap. The CDR3 is 14 residues long. The CDR3 DNA reads TGTGCCATCAGTGACGTTGGGGTTGCAGATACGCAGTATTTT. Its protein product is CAISDVGVADTQYF.

This clonotype came up a few times. The V call is TRBV6-4, the J call TRBJ2-1; TRBD2 aligns across 15 bases. The CDR3 has 17 amino acids. Germline loops: CDR1 MRHNA, CDR2 SNTAGT. J was trimmed by 8 bases and V by 5 bases; bases with no gene match: 10. The CDR3 sequence is CASSPQGGLAGGYEQFF. In nucleotides, the CDR3 is TGTGCCAGCAGTCCTCAAGGGGGACTAGCGGGAGGTTATGAGCAGTTCTTC.

This clonotype was counted only a few times. This chain joins TRBV21-1 and TRBJ2-7; TRBD1, the D gene given by the table, was not confirmed from the DNA. TRBV21-1 is recorded as a pseudogene. The CDR3 runs 13 residues. DNA of the CDR3: TGTGCCAGCAGCAAAGAGGGGACAGCCGAGCAGTACTTC. Translation gives CASSKEGTAEQYF.

V gene TRBV3-1 combines with J gene TRBJ1-1, with D perhaps TRBD1 (5 bases). This CDR3 spans 13 amino acids. The V gene's germline CDR1 is LGHDT and CDR2 YNNKEL (reference sequence). V lost 2 bases, J lost 4 bases, and 8 bases lay in between. This chain's CDR3 is CASSQQRGTEAFF. Here the CDR3 DNA reads TGTGCCAGCAGCCAACAGAGGGGCACTGAAGCTTTCTTT.

V gene TRBV20-1 combines with J gene TRBJ2-1; D is possibly TRBD2 (6 bases). The CDR3 loop spans 14 amino acids. Germline V gives CDR1 DFQATT, CDR2 SNEGSKA (reference sequence). Between the trimmed V and J ends, which lost 2 bases and 5 bases, there was a span of 13 bases. CDR3 in DNA: TGCAGTGCTAGAAATTCGGGGAGGCACAATGAGCAGTTCTTC. Amino acids: CSARNSGRHNEQFF.